This T cell receptor beta chain was observed in a study of cytomegalovirus exposure and HLA in healthy donors (dated 2017 in TCRdb). About the investigation overall: The roughly 650 repertoires of the first cohort and the 120 validation repertoires were produced on the same platform, according to a later analysis. The aim of the study was to test whether cataloging public T cell receptors could identify signatures of past pathogen exposure. A separate validation cohort of over 95 different subjects was used in addition to the 666-subject first cohort. High-throughput TCR immunosequencing, statistical association of individual TCRs with disease status, and machine learning were combined to predict cytomegalovirus infection status. Paper-wide results and their limitations: According to the authors, the approach could potentially be generalized to other disease states and immunological phenotypes. A later analysis had no HLA typing for the validation cohort, so co-occurrence there was scored across all 110 or so repertoires. Across donors, most TCR sequences were observed very rarely, whereas some public TCRs were present in many individuals. In a later analysis, TCRs clustered in the first cohort were found to also tend to co-occur in the roughly 120 validation repertoires, with 90% to 95% of cluster scores above 0. In vitro tests confirmed that a few of the cytomegalovirus-associated TCR beta chains recognize cytomegalovirus antigens. In both the original and validation cohorts, the classifier was reported to diagnose cytomegalovirus status with high specificity and sensitivity. A total of 150 or so TCR beta chains were listed by the study as associated with cytomegalovirus.

Donors formed part of the validation cohort, which comprised about 120 subjects and was distinct from the first cohort of under 800 subjects. For this clone: Which antigen it targets is not known. No much larger clone is present one base from it, and per-base qualities are unavailable.

According to the germline V gene, CDR1 reads SNHLY and CDR2 reads FYNNEI. V sheds 1 base and J sheds 7 bases, leaving 14 bases between their ends. The CDR3 spans 14 residues, from the cysteine through the phenylalanine. CDR3 DNA is the only sequence kept; it has 42 bases, read in frame from the first base. Library preparation employed the immunoSEQ multiplex PCR assay. The authors' pipeline ran thus. A statistical classification framework was built to diagnose cytomegalovirus status from the catalog of TCR beta chain sequences. TCRdb carries this immuneACCESS record with in-frame sequences only. Its versions omit some clonotypes, under half of them owing to an unresolved V gene in the studies checked, with the rest unexplained. V and J calls and clone size come straight from that table; D and trimming were deduced from the DNA. Within this sample are 250,000 to 350,000 clones, with around 90% of them counted one time only. The ten largest clones represent over 1% of the sample.

This TCR derives from a woman aged 25 to 45 in good health and CMV-seropositive. The source material was PBMCs. This receptor chain uses TRBV2 and TRBJ2-7; the D gene remains uncertain. The CDR3 corresponds to CASSEDGVVREQYF. The bases read TGTGCCAGCAGTGAAGATGGGGTTGTCCGGGAGCAGTACTTC.